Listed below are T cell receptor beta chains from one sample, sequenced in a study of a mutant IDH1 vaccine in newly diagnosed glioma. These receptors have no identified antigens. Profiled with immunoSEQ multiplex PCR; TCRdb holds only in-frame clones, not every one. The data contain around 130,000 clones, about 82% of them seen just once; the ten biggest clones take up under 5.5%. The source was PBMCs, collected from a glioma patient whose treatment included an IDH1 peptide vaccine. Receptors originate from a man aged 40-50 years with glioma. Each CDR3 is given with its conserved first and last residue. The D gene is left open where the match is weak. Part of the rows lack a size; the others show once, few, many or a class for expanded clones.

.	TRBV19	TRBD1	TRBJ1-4	CASARYPETGVEKLFF	TGTGCCAGTGCCAGGTACCCGGAGACAGGGGTTGAAAAACTGTTTTTT
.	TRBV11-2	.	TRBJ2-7	CASSLARDYEQYF	TGTGCCAGCAGCTTAGCCCGGGACTACGAGCAGTACTTC
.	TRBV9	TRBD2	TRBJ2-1	CASSVGLAGGGEQFF	TGTGCCAGCAGCGTAGGACTAGCGGGAGGGGGCGAGCAGTTCTTC
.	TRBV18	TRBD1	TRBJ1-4	CASSPPIQAGQGEKLFF	TGTGCCAGCTCACCCCCCATCCAAGCGGGACAGGGAGAAAAACTGTTTTTT
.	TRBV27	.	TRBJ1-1	CASRSNRNTEAFF	TGTGCCAGCAGAAGCAACAGGAACACTGAAGCTTTCTTT
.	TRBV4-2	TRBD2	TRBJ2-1	CASSQASRTSGRVGYNEQFF	TGTGCCAGCAGCCAAGCGTCGCGGACTAGCGGGAGGGTCGGTTACAATGAGCAGTTCTTC
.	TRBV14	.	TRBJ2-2	CASSQERINTGELFF	TGTGCCAGCAGCCAAGAACGGATTAACACCGGGGAGCTGTTTTTT
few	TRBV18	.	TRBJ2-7	CASSRLDNAYEQYF	TGTGCCAGCTCACGTCTTGATAACGCCTACGAGCAGTACTTC
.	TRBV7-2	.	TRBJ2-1	CASSLAKSYNEQFF	TGTGCCAGCAGCTTAGCGAAGAGCTACAATGAGCAGTTCTTC
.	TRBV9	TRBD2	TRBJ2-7	CASSVDAGVSYEQYF	TGTGCCAGCAGCGTAGACGCGGGGGTCTCCTACGAGCAGTACTTC
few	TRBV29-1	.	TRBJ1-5	CSVGGHNQPQHF	TGCAGCGTAGGAGGCCATAATCAGCCCCAGCATTTT
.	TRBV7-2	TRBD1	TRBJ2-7	CASSLATGKGEQYF	TGTGCCAGCAGCTTAGCGACAGGGAAGGGCGAGCAGTACTTC
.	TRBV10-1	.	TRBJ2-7	CAVYSEQYF	TGCGCCGTTTATTCCGAGCAGTACTTC
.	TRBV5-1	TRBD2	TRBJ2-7	CASSVSGKGYEQYF	TGCGCCAGCAGCGTTAGCGGGAAGGGGTACGAGCAGTACTTC
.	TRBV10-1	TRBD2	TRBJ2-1	CASRGLAIQFF	TGCGCCAGCAGGGGACTAGCGATACAGTTCTTC
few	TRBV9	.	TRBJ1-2	CASSHGNSYGYTF	TGTGCCAGCAGTCATGGGAACTCCTATGGCTACACCTTC
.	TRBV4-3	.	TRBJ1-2	CASSQDERLLGYTF	TGCGCCAGCAGCCAAGATGAGAGACTCCTTGGCTACACCTTC
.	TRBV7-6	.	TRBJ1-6	CASSLDGSSPLHF	TGTGCCAGCAGCTTAGATGGGTCTTCACCCCTCCACTTT
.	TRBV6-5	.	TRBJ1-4	CASSYGWAAEKLFF	TGTGCCAGCAGTTACGGTTGGGCAGCTGAAAAACTGTTTTTT
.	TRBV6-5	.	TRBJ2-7	CASSPRAVYEQYF	TGTGCCAGCAGCCCCAGGGCTGTCTACGAGCAGTACTTC
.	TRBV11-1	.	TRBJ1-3	CASTHGVFSGNTIYF	TGTGCCAGCACCCACGGCGTCTTTTCTGGAAACACCATATATTTT
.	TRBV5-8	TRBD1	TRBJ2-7	CASRRTGVYEQYF	TGTGCCAGCAGGCGGACAGGGGTCTACGAGCAGTACTTC
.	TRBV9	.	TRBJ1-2	CASSVAGTESNYGYTF	TGTGCCAGCAGCGTAGCTGGGACGGAGTCTAACTATGGCTACACCTTC
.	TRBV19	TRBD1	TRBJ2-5	CASSPTGVGETQYF	TGTGCCAGTAGCCCGACAGGGGTAGGAGAGACCCAGTACTTC
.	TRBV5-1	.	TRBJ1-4	CASSFLGGSNEKLFF	TGCGCCAGCAGCTTCCTGGGGGGCTCTAATGAAAAACTGTTTTTT
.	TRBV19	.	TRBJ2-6	CASSRLQGIGSSGANVLTF	TGTGCCAGTAGTAGACTACAGGGAATCGGTAGCTCTGGGGCCAACGTCCTGACTTTC
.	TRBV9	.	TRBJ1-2	CASSVNSDSGYTF	TGTGCCAGCAGCGTAAACTCGGACTCCGGCTACACCTTC
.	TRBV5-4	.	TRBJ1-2	CASSLVAGGEYGYTF	TGTGCCAGCAGCTTGGTGGCGGGAGGGGAGTATGGCTACACCTTC
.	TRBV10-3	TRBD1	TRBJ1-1	CAISGGFDRVDTEAFF	TGTGCCATCAGTGGGGGTTTTGACAGGGTCGACACTGAAGCTTTCTTT
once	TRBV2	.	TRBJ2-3	CASSEVTFSTDTQYF	TGTGCCAGCAGTGAAGTGACATTTAGCACAGATACGCAGTATTTT
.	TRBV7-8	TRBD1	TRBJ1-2	CASSLVGRGQLDGYTF	TGTGCCAGCAGCTTAGTAGGCAGGGGGCAGCTTGATGGCTACACCTTC
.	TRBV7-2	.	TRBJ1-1	CASSRGGKNTEAFF	TGTGCCAGCAGCCGGGGTGGGAAAAACACTGAAGCTTTCTTT
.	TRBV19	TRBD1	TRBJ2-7	CASRDRVEQYF	TGTGCCAGCAGAGACAGGGTCGAGCAGTACTTC
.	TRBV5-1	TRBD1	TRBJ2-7	CASSLTGGLYEQYF	TGCGCCAGCAGCTTGACAGGGGGCTTGTACGAGCAGTACTTC